The rows below give T cell receptor beta chains drawn from one sample of a study of blood T cell repertoires in COVID-19. Repertoires were generated with immunoSEQ multiplex PCR, while TCRdb's copy carries only in-frame clones and drops some. This sample carries about 140,000 clones, around 80% of them seen once, and the ten largest clones take less than 5.5%. The sample was peripheral blood. The receptors stem from a man in his 60s with acute or convalescent COVID-19. The CDR3 runs from the conserved cysteine through the conserved F or W. A D gene is named only where the DNA matches it firmly. Expanded clones are given a class, and other clones once, few, many or no size at all.

few	TRBV5-4	-	TRBJ2-7	TGTGCCAGCAGCCTGGGGGACGGGACTCCCTACGAGCAGTACTTC	CASSLGDGTPYEQYF
-	TRBV5-1	TRBD1	TRBJ1-2	TGCGCCAGCAGCTTGGGACCGGGACAGATAGCCTATGGCTACACCTTC	CASSLGPGQIAYGYTF
-	TRBV5-1	-	TRBJ1-1	TGCGCCAGCAGCTTGGTCCCCCAGAACACTGAAGCTTTCTTT	CASSLVPQNTEAFF
-	TRBV5-8	-	TRBJ2-7	TGTGCCAGCAGCTTTATGTCCCACGAGCAGTACTTC	CASSFMSHEQYF
-	TRBV28	-	TRBJ2-6	TGTGCCAGCAGTTTACAACCGGTCTCTGGGGCCAACGTCCTGACTTTC	CASSLQPVSGANVLTF
-	TRBV27	TRBD2	TRBJ2-7	TGTGCCAGCAGTTTATCCTCCGGGACTAGCGTCTACGAGCAGTACTTC	CASSLSSGTSVYEQYF
-	TRBV6-5	-	TRBJ1-2	TGTGCCAGCAGTTACTCTCGGGGCAGGGGCTATGGCTACACCTTC	CASSYSRGRGYGYTF
-	TRBV11-2	-	TRBJ1-1	TGTGCCAGCGAACAGGATAACACTGAAGCTTTCTTT	CASEQDNTEAFF
once	TRBV12-3/TRBV12-4	-	TRBJ1-1	TGTGCCAGCAGTCTCGGGGGATACGAAGCTTTCTTT	CASSLGGYEAFF
-	TRBV9	-	TRBJ2-1	TGTGCCAGCAGCCCTACCGGGACAATTAACAATGAGCAGTTCTTC	CASSPTGTINNEQFF
-	TRBV5-6	TRBD2	TRBJ2-7	TGTGCCAGCAGCCCGTCCGGGAGCGGGGGGGTCTACGAGCAGTACTTC	CASSPSGSGGVYEQYF
-	TRBV18	-	TRBJ2-5	TGTGCCAGCTCACCGGGGCGAGAGACCCAGTACTTC	CASSPGRETQYF
-	TRBV28	TRBD2	TRBJ2-7	TGTGCCAGCAGTTTTGGGACTAGCGGCTACGAGCAGTACTTC	CASSFGTSGYEQYF
-	TRBV5-6	TRBD1	TRBJ1-5	TGTGCCAGCAGCTTTGGACAGGGTGGCCAGCCCCAGCATTTT	CASSFGQGGQPQHF
-	TRBV30	TRBD2	TRBJ2-7	TGTGCCTGGAGTCCTTTGGCTCCCCCGGGAGGGAAAGACGAGCAGTACTTC	CAWSPLAPPGGKDEQYF
-	TRBV4-1	TRBD1	TRBJ1-4	TGCGCCAGCAGCCAAGGACAGGGAGGAGAAAAACTGTTTTTT	CASSQGQGGEKLFF
-	TRBV5-1	TRBD2	TRBJ2-7	TGCGCCAGCAGGAAGCGGGAGGGGAACTACGAGCAGTACTTC	CASRKREGNYEQYF
-	TRBV28	TRBD1	TRBJ2-7	TGTGCCAGCAGTCCCACGGACAGGAATACCTACGAGCAGTACTTC	CASSPTDRNTYEQYF
-	TRBV7-8	TRBD2	TRBJ2-3	TGTGCCAGCAGCGGAGTAGCGGGAGATGGGGATACGCAGTATTTT	CASSGVAGDGDTQYF
-	TRBV3-1/TRBV3-2	TRBD1	TRBJ1-5	TGTGCCAGCAGCCGACAGACAGGGTTTGGGGTTAAGCATTTT	CASSRQTGFGVKHF
many	TRBV7-9	-	TRBJ1-4	TGTGCCAGCAGCTCCCCCTATGGGCTAAGTGAAAAACTGTTTTTT	CASSSPYGLSEKLFF
once	TRBV28	-	TRBJ2-5	TGTGCCAGCAGGTTTGGAGCAGAGACCCAGTACTTC	CASRFGAETQYF
-	TRBV29-1	-	TRBJ1-2	TGCAGCGTTCAGATGCCAGGGGACAGCTACACCTTC	CSVQMPGDSYTF
-	TRBV10-1	TRBD1	TRBJ2-3	TGCGCCAGCAGCACCGGACAGGCGGTGGCAGATACGCAGTATTTT	CASSTGQAVADTQYF
once	TRBV11-1	TRBD1	TRBJ2-7	TGTGCCAGCAGCTTGGGACAGGGGGGTTACGAGCAGTACTTC	CASSLGQGGYEQYF
-	TRBV9	TRBD2	TRBJ2-6	TGTGCCAGCAGCGTAGGGACTAGCGGGGCCGACCTCTCTGGGGCCAACGTCCTGACTTTC	CASSVGTSGADLSGANVLTF
-	TRBV3-1/TRBV3-2	TRBD2	TRBJ2-1	TGTGCCAGCAGCCGACGGACTAGCGGGAGGTCTTACAATGAGCAGTTCTTC	CASSRRTSGRSYNEQFF
-	TRBV5-8	TRBD1	TRBJ1-1	TGTGCCAGCAAACAGGGGATCTCTGAAGCTTTCTTT	CASKQGISEAFF
-	TRBV18	TRBD2	TRBJ2-5	TGTGCCAGCTCACCGGGCGGGAGTTCTCGAGAGACCCAGTACTTC	CASSPGGSSRETQYF
-	TRBV5-1	TRBD2	TRBJ2-5	TGCGCCAGCAGCTTGGAGGCTAGCGGGAGGGAAGAGACCCAGTACTTC	CASSLEASGREETQYF
-	TRBV7-9	TRBD2	TRBJ2-7	TGTGCCAGCAGCTCTACTAGCGGGACAGCCGAGCAGTACTTC	CASSSTSGTAEQYF
-	TRBV15	TRBD1	TRBJ2-5	TGTGCCACCAGCAGAAATCCGACAGGGCAAGAGACCCAGTACTTC	CATSRNPTGQETQYF
once	TRBV28	TRBD1	TRBJ2-5	TGTGCCAGCAGTGGCACCGGGACAGCCCAAGAGACCCAGTACTTC	CASSGTGTAQETQYF
-	TRBV3-1/TRBV3-2	-	TRBJ2-7	TGTGCCAGCAGCCGCTGGACTGACCCATACGAGCAGTACTTC	CASSRWTDPYEQYF
-	TRBV6-1	-	TRBJ2-7	TGTGCCAGCAGTGAATGGACAGCAACCTACGAGCAGTACTTC	CASSEWTATYEQYF
-	TRBV28	-	TRBJ2-7	TGTGCCAGCAGCCCCTCCGGGACATCGTACGAGCAGTACTTC	CASSPSGTSYEQYF
few	TRBV28	-	TRBJ2-7	TGTGCCAGCAGTGCCACTCCGGGGTACGAGCAGTACTTC	CASSATPGYEQYF
few	TRBV5-1	TRBD2	TRBJ2-5	TGCGCCAGCAGCTTAACTAGCGGGTACCAAGAGACCCAGTACTTC	CASSLTSGYQETQYF
-	TRBV28	-	TRBJ1-5	TGTGCCAGCAGGGCGGGCTGGAGTCAGCCCCAGCATTTT	CASRAGWSQPQHF
-	TRBV28	-	TRBJ1-5	TGTGCCAGCAGTTTTGGGGATCTGGCAGGGAATCAGCCCCAGCATTTT	CASSFGDLAGNQPQHF
-	TRBV27	-	TRBJ1-1	TGTGCCAGCAGCGTAGGGGAGGGACGGTTGAACACTGAAGCTTTCTTT	CASSVGEGRLNTEAFF
few	TRBV13	-	TRBJ1-1	TGTGCCAGCAGCTTATCGGGGTTCCGAAACACTGAAGCTTTCTTT	CASSLSGFRNTEAFF
-	TRBV6-5	TRBD2	TRBJ2-7	TGTGCCAGCAGTCCCACCCTAGCGGGAGGTGAGCAGTACTTC	CASSPTLAGGEQYF
-	TRBV5-1	TRBD2	TRBJ2-7	TGCGCCAGCAGCACCTCCGGGACTAGCGGGACGGCGCAGTACTTC	CASSTSGTSGTAQYF
-	TRBV7-9	-	TRBJ2-5	TGTGCCAGCAGCTTAGGGGTGGACAGCCTCACTTCGAACCAAGAGACCCAGTACTTC	CASSLGVDSLTSNQETQYF
-	TRBV5-1	TRBD2	TRBJ2-7	TGCGCCAGCAGCCCTCGGGCTAGCGGGAACGAGCAGTACTTC	CASSPRASGNEQYF
-	TRBV30	-	TRBJ2-1	TGTGCCTGCGTCCAGGGGACCCCGCTAAGAAGAGTAGTCAGTGAGCAGTTCTTC	CACVQGTPLRRVVSEQFF
-	TRBV14	-	TRBJ2-5	TGTGCCAGCAGCGTTCTACAGGGAGGGCAAGAGACCCAGTACTTC	CASSVLQGGQETQYF
-	TRBV20-1	-	TRBJ1-1	TGCAGTGCTCTGGGCAACACTGAAGCTTTCTTT	CSALGNTEAFF
-	TRBV6-5	TRBD1	TRBJ1-5	TGTGCCAGCACCATTAACAGGGGTCAGGATCAGCCCCAGCATTTT	CASTINRGQDQPQHF
-	TRBV28	-	TRBJ1-5	TGTGCCAGCAGTTTTCAGCGACGCAATCAGCCCCAGCATTTT	CASSFQRRNQPQHF
-	TRBV14	TRBD1	TRBJ2-2	TGTGCCAGCAGCCCGACAGGGGGCATGTCCGGGGAGCTGTTTTTT	CASSPTGGMSGELFF